The 5 T cell receptor beta chains in this list originate from one sample, sequenced in a study of blood T cell repertoires in COVID-19 (dated by TCRdb to about 2020). Library method: the immunoSEQ multiplex PCR assay. TCRdb holds this immuneACCESS table with in-frame rearrangements only. Some clones are missing; in checked studies, unresolved V genes explain under half, and the rest has no known cause. This sample comprises around 250,000 clones, 86% of them detected only once. Of the sample, approximately 2.1% falls within the top ten clones. The sequencing input was peripheral blood. The receptors were gathered from a man aged 25 to 40 who had recovered from COVID-19.

The chain joins TRBV6-5 to TRBJ2-3, with no clear D. Trimming shortened V by 6 bases and J by 0 bases, and 7 bases separated the two germline ends. Germline V gives CDR1 MNHEY, CDR2 SVGAGI. This CDR3 is 13 amino acids long. The CDR3 loop reads CASRVASTDTQYF. In DNA form, the CDR3 reads TGTGCCAGCAGGGTAGCTAGCACAGATACGCAGTATTTT.

The genes are TRBV7-2 and TRBJ2-5; D is ambiguous. The CDR3 contains 16 residues. The germline CDR1 and CDR2 sequences are SGHTA and FQGNSA. V was trimmed by 0 bases and J by 2 bases, leaving 13 bases between them. CDR3 nucleotide sequence: TGTGCCAGCAGCTTAGCCCCGGTGGTCGGGCAAGAGACCCAGTACTTC. Translating gives CASSLAPVVGQETQYF.

V usage is TRBV19 and J usage is TRBJ2-7; a possible D gene is TRBD1 (6 bases). The V gene's germline CDR1 is LNHDA and CDR2 SQIVND (reference sequence). The CDR3 is 15 amino acids. V was trimmed by 5 bases and J by 3 bases, leaving 17 bases between them. The CDR3 DNA sequence: TGTGCCAGTAGTCCGCTAATGGGGGCAAACTACGAGCAGTACTTC. Amino acid sequence: CASSPLMGANYEQYF. The full variable domain, in which reference TRBV19 and TRBJ2-7 provide the parts outside the CDR3, is DGGITQSPKYLFRKEGQNVTLSCEQNLNHDAMYWYRQDPGQGLRLIYYSQIVNDFQKGDIAEGYSVSREKKESFPLTVTSAQKNPTAFYLCASSPLMGANYEQYFGPGTRLTVT.

This sequence joins TRBV9 and TRBJ1-1; D gene unclear. The germline V gene encodes CDR1 SGDLS and CDR2 YYNGEE. Trimming pared 1 base from V and 3 bases from J, leaving 10 bases between. The CDR3 has 14 amino acids. The CDR3 is CASSVSPEDTEAFF. The CDR3 DNA reads as TGTGCCAGCAGCGTAAGCCCGGAGGACACTGAAGCTTTCTTT.

This rearrangement joins TRBV6-5 to TRBJ2-7; D is possibly TRBD1 (5 bases). Between the trimmed V and J ends, which lost 11 bases and 0 bases, there was a span of 20 bases. This CDR3 region has 15 residues. Germline V gene sequence: CDR1 MNHEY, CDR2 SVGAGI. Written as DNA, the CDR3 is TGTGCCGGCCAACTCAGGGCAGCCCTCTCCTACGAGCAGTACTTC. The encoded protein is CAGQLRAALSYEQYF.